The clone carrying this T cell receptor (beta chain) has ten or more counts. The CDR3 extends over 14 amino acids. V was pared by 6 bases and J by 1 base, with 12 bases between. Germline CDR1 is SGHTA and CDR2 is FQGTGA. Investigators profiled TCR beta VDJ and CDR3 from genomic DNA template. TCRdb itself ran the reads through MiXCR, one entry per CDR3 protein. The table has approximately 150,000 distinct CDR3 sequences, roughly half seen once; the top ten hold 2.5% to 4%. Sequenced patients had shown CD8+CD57+ cell expansion by flow cytometry. This record comes from a study of CD8+CD57+ T cells in acquired aplastic anemia.

The clonotype comes from a human donor with aplastic anemia. The sequenced material came from sorted CD4+, CD8+, or CD8+CD57+ T cells (not recorded which) from PBMCs. The chain recombines TRBV7-3 with TRBJ1-1; TRBD1 is a possible D gene (5 bases). The DNA for the CDR3 is TGTGCCAGCAGAAGTGGGACGGGGAACACTGAAGCTTTCTTT. Translating it yields CASRSGTGNTEAFF.